Following are 23 T cell receptor beta chains from one sample sequenced in a study of cytomegalovirus exposure and HLA in healthy donors. PCR involved 60 Vbeta and 13 Jbeta primers. Sequenced by immunoSEQ multiplex PCR; TCRdb stores in-frame clones only, minus some. Among 180,000 or so clones, around 86% were seen once, and the ten largest hold 6% to 8%. Sequenced sample: PBMCs. The receptors come from a woman in her forties or fifties in good health and CMV-seropositive.

CDR3 region: CASSRQQGADGYTF. For the CDR3, the DNA is TGTGCCAGCAGTAGGCAACAGGGGGCGGATGGCTACACCTTC. This chain connects TRBV6-5 to TRBJ1-2; 9 positions match TRBD1. Germline CDR1 is MNHEY and CDR2 is SVGAGI. The CDR3 consists of 14 residues. The J segment lost 6 bases and the V segment lost 5 bases, leaving 7 bases of the junction unmatched.

The chain carries TRBV7-2 and TRBJ2-1; 11 nucleotides align to TRBD2. Trimming cost V 1 base and J 7 bases; bases outside gene matches: 3. There are 15 residues in the CDR3. Germline lookup yields CDR1 SGHTA and CDR2 FQGNSA. CDR3 in DNA: TGTGCCAGCAGCTTAGTCGCTAGCGGGGGGAATGAGCAGTTCTTC. It yields the protein CASSLVASGGNEQFF.

V is TRBV10-3 and J is TRBJ1-2, with a possible D match to TRBD1 (5 bases). Deletions cut 5 bases from V and 6 bases from J, with 13 bases between. This CDR3 spans 13 amino acids. The germline V gene has CDR1 ENHRY and CDR2 SYGVKD. CDR3 sequence: CAISLDAGDGYTF. CDR3 in DNA: TGTGCCATCAGTCTAGATGCGGGGGATGGCTACACCTTC.

This clone occurred once. The chain is built from TRBV5-1 and TRBJ2-1, with TRBD2 as a possible D gene (6 bases). With 0 bases removed from V and 0 bases from J, the gap between germline ends came to 7 bases. This CDR3 contains 15 residues. Per the germline V gene, CDR1 is SGHRS and CDR2 is YFSETQ. The CDR3 loop reads CASSLVGGSYNEQFF. The CDR3 DNA sequence: TGCGCCAGCAGCTTGGTGGGAGGCTCCTACAATGAGCAGTTCTTC.

J is TRBJ1-1 and V is TRBV10-3; no firm D call. This CDR3 is 13 amino acids long. The V gene lost 8 bases and the J gene lost 3 bases, with 13 bases spanning the gap. Germline CDR1 is ENHRY and CDR2 is SYGVKD. CDR3 nucleotides: TGTGCCATCCTGGAAGGAACAGACACTGAAGCTTTCTTT. Protein: CAILEGTDTEAFF.

This chain joins TRBV5-1 and TRBJ2-7; D is undetermined. Germline loops: CDR1 SGHRS, CDR2 YFSETQ. V dropped 0 bases and J dropped 5 bases, with 3 bases sitting between them. This CDR3 spans 11 amino acids. CDR3: CASSLVNEQYF. In nucleotides, the CDR3 is TGCGCCAGCAGCTTGGTAAACGAGCAGTACTTC.

This rearrangement joins TRBV6-5 to TRBJ2-1, with D possibly being TRBD2 (6 bases). Germline lookup yields CDR1 MNHEY and CDR2 SVGAGI. Trimming shortened V by 1 base and J by 7 bases, and 8 bases separated the two germline ends. This CDR3 is built from 13 residues. In DNA, the CDR3 is TGTGCCAGCAGTTACTTTGGGGGGAATGAGCAGTTCTTC. Translating gives CASSYFGGNEQFF.

CDR3 sequence reads: CASSLATGLAGRNEQFF. As DNA, the CDR3 is TGTGCCAGCAGCTTGGCCACGGGACTAGCGGGTCGCAATGAGCAGTTCTTC. The J gene is TRBJ2-1, the V gene TRBV5-5, with 12 positions matching TRBD2. Trimming cost V 0 bases and J 6 bases; bases outside gene matches: 7. CDR3 size: 17 residues. The V gene's germline CDR1 is SGHKS and CDR2 YYEKEE (reference sequence).

V and J are TRBV7-2 and TRBJ2-3; tentatively, D is TRBD1 (6 bases). Germline V gene lookup returns CDR1 SGHTA and CDR2 FQGNSA. V was pared by 1 base and J by 3 bases, with 11 bases between. CDR3 length: 15 amino acids. The CDR3 here is CASSLGGQGTDTQYF. DNA of the CDR3: TGTGCCAGCAGCTTAGGAGGGCAGGGGACAGATACGCAGTATTTT.

DNA of the CDR3: TGTGCCAGCAGTTTTAGTGTACAGGGTGGCTACGAGCAGTACTTC. It codes for CASSFSVQGGYEQYF. The chain carries TRBV27 and TRBJ2-7; perhaps TRBD1 as D (6 bases). V was cut by 3 bases and J by 3 bases, with 15 bases left in between. CDR1 and CDR2 (germline): MNHEY, SMNVEV (reference sequence). The CDR3 totals 15 residues.

The V and J genes are TRBV19 and TRBJ2-2, with D tentatively TRBD1 (6 bases). This CDR3 comprises 13 residues. Trimming left V 2 bases short and J 7 bases short, with 8 bases between. Germline V gene sequence: CDR1 LNHDA, CDR2 SQIVND (reference sequence). The chain's CDR3 is CASSINRDGELFF. In DNA, the CDR3 is TGTGCCAGTAGTATAAACAGGGACGGGGAGCTGTTTTTT. The variable domain in full, with the rest retrieved from reference TRBV19 and TRBJ2-2, is DGGITQSPKYLFRKEGQNVTLSCEQNLNHDAMYWYRQDPGQGLRLIYYSQIVNDFQKGDIAEGYSVSREKKESFPLTVTSAQKNPTAFYLCASSINRDGELFFGEGSRLTVL.

The gene calls are TRBV18 and TRBJ2-1; 15 bases are a match to TRBD2. V was pared by 2 bases and J by 3 bases, with 5 bases of the junction left unmatched. Germline loops: CDR1 KGHSH, CDR2 LQKENI. This CDR3 contains 18 residues. The CDR3 nucleotides are TGTGCCAGCTCACCAGGGGGACTAGCGGGGGGTATCTACAATGAGCAGTTCTTC. It translates to CASSPGGLAGGIYNEQFF.

The chain combines TRBV6-1 with TRBJ1-1, with D unclear. V gave up 4 bases and J gave up 3 bases, with 15 bases separating them. Germline-derived CDR1 and CDR2 are MNHNS and SASEGT. The CDR3 loop spans 15 amino acids. In DNA, the CDR3 is TGTGCCAGCAGTGCCCAACGCTTCGGAGACACTGAAGCTTTCTTT. This translates into CASSAQRFGDTEAFF.

The table lists this clone with a count of one. The chain recombines TRBV29-1 with TRBJ2-1, with a weak D call TRBD2 (5 bases). The V and J ends lost 5 bases and 0 bases respectively, with 11 bases between them. CDR1 and CDR2 from the germline V gene are SQVTM and ANQGSEA. This CDR3 comprises 14 residues. The CDR3 is CSVCGLSSYNEQFF. The DNA of the CDR3 is TGCAGCGTTTGTGGACTGAGCTCCTACAATGAGCAGTTCTTC.

The rearrangement uses TRBV6-1 and TRBJ2-7; tentative D call: TRBD1 (5 bases). Trimming cost V 2 bases and J 9 bases, with 17 bases left between them. The CDR3 sequence is 14 residues long. Germline CDR1 reads MNHNS; CDR2 reads SASEGT. CDR3 amino acids: CASSESPDILGQYF. In nucleotides, the CDR3 is TGTGCCAGCAGTGAAAGCCCGGACATTCTCGGGCAGTACTTC.

The chain is built from TRBV7-2 and TRBJ1-4, with D possibly TRBD1 on 5 matching bases. This CDR3 is 14 amino acids long. Germline assignment: CDR1 SGHTA and CDR2 FQGNSA. V was cut by 1 base and J by 8 bases, with 11 bases left in between. The CDR3 loop is CASSLGPGREKLFF. In DNA form, the CDR3 reads TGTGCCAGCAGCTTAGGCCCAGGGAGGGAAAAACTGTTTTTT.

The chain has TRBV15 and TRBJ1-3, with TRBD1 identical over 7 bases. V trimming: 1 base; J trimming: 3 bases; junction bases outside the gene matches: 3. This CDR3 spans 15 amino acids. From germline, CDR1 is LNHNV and CDR2 YYDKDF (reference sequence). CDR3 nucleotides: TGTGCCACCAGCAGAGGAACAGGGGTTGGAAACACCATATATTTT. This translates into CATSRGTGVGNTIYF.

The V call is TRBV10-3, the J call TRBJ2-3; 10 nucleotides match TRBD2. This CDR3 has 15 residues. Germline CDR1 reads ENHRY; CDR2 reads SYGVKD. Trimming at V came to 4 bases and at J to 1 base, leaving 2 bases not matched to a gene. The CDR3 DNA follows: TGTGCCATCAGTGGAACTAGCGGGGGCACAGATACGCAGTATTTT. It specifies CAISGTSGGTDTQYF.

This chain connects TRBV5-1 to TRBJ2-5; weak D call: TRBD2 (6 bases). The CDR3 has 16 amino acids. Germline V gene sequence: CDR1 SGHRS, CDR2 YFSETQ. The V end was cut by 4 bases, the J end by 0 bases, with 16 bases between. For the CDR3, the DNA is TGCGCCAGCAGCCCTACGGGAGTGCGGTACCAAGAGACCCAGTACTTC. Protein sequence: CASSPTGVRYQETQYF.

This chain uses TRBV10-3 with TRBJ2-4, with 10 positions matching TRBD2. The CDR3 consists of 19 residues. J lost 2 bases, V lost 3 bases, and 13 bases had no gene match. Germline CDR1 ENHRY, CDR2 SYGVKD. The CDR3 loop is CAISELSGTSDSSKNIQYF. CDR3 nucleotide sequence: TGTGCCATCAGTGAATTAAGTGGGACTAGCGACTCATCCAAAAACATTCAGTACTTC.

This rearrangement joins TRBV6-5 to TRBJ2-7; possibly TRBD2 for D (6 bases). V shed 8 bases and J shed 0 bases, with 17 bases lying between them. The CDR3 has 15 amino acids. The germline CDR1 and CDR2 sequences are MNHEY and SVGAGI. The CDR3 coding sequence is TGTGCCAGCGGGGTCGGAGGGGCCAGCTCCTACGAGCAGTACTTC. Its translation is CASGVGGASSYEQYF.

A word on this clone: Compared with germline, one end of the junction differs, possibly owing to a read error. The chain has TRBV18 and TRBJ2-6, with D possibly being TRBD1 (5 bases). The CDR3 is made up of 15 amino acids. The germline V gene has CDR1 KGHSH and CDR2 LQKENI. The CDR3 DNA is TGTGCCAGCTCACCACCGAACTCTGGGGCCAACGGCCTGACTTTC. This codes for CASSPPNSGANGLTF.

This chain uses TRBV27 with TRBJ1-5, with 7 bases fitting TRBD1. V lost 3 bases and J lost 3; bases outside the gene matches: 5. Germline V lookup: CDR1 MNHEY, CDR2 SMNVEV (reference sequence). The CDR3 runs 15 residues. Here the CDR3 DNA reads TGTGCCAGCAGTTTGTTCGGGACAGTCAATCAGCCCCAGCATTTT. Its protein is CASSLFGTVNQPQHF.